A single sample gave rise to the 10 T cell receptor beta chains below, sequenced in a study of blood T cell repertoires in COVID-19. TCRdb keeps only in-frame clones here, not all; method: immunoSEQ multiplex PCR. The data show 200,000 to 300,000 clones, about 84% seen once. Sample: peripheral blood. Every receptor here comes from an elderly woman with COVID-19, enrolled during active disease.

The chain recombines TRBV30 with TRBJ2-1; 7 positions agree with TRBD1. V lost 3 bases and J lost 6; bases outside the gene matches: 8. Per germline, CDR1 GTSNPN and CDR2 SVGIG (reference sequence). The CDR3 has 14 residues. The CDR3 region has the DNA TGTGCCTGGAGGAGCCTGGACAGGCTCAATGAGCAGTTCTTC. Amino acid sequence: CAWRSLDRLNEQFF.

CDR3 protein: CASRRGGNTEAFF. CDR3 in DNA: TGTGCCAGCAGAAGGGGGGGGAACACTGAAGCTTTCTTT. The chain links TRBV6-5 to TRBJ1-1, with D possibly matching TRBD1 (6 bases). V shed 6 bases and J shed 1 base, with 9 bases lying between them. Looked up from germline, CDR1 is MNHEY and CDR2 is SVGAGI. The CDR3 runs 13 residues.

The chain joins TRBV10-2 to TRBJ2-5; perhaps TRBD1 as D (5 bases). Germline assignment: CDR1 WSHSY and CDR2 SAAADI. Trimming left V 3 bases short and J 3 bases short, with 20 bases between. The CDR3 totals 17 residues. The CDR3 DNA is TGCGCCAGCAGTGATCGGCAGACCCAGGGAACGGAAGAGACCCAGTACTTC. Its translation is CASSDRQTQGTEETQYF.

The chain is built from TRBV29-1 and TRBJ1-2; TRBD1 is a possible D gene (6 bases). The CDR3 covers 13 residues. V lost 2 bases and J 6 bases, leaving 13 bases between the germline ends. From germline, CDR1 is SQVTM and CDR2 ANQGSEA. CDR3 bases: TGCAGCGTTGAACGCGGCAGGGGAAATGGCTACACCTTC. Protein: CSVERGRGNGYTF.

Concerning this clone itself: Other DNA sequences in the sample encode the same CDR3. V usage is TRBV7-2 and J usage is TRBJ1-2, with 7 bases lining up with TRBD1. Trimming took 5 bases from V and 2 from J; bases not matched to a gene: 2. The CDR3 sequence is 13 residues long. Per germline, CDR1 SGHTA and CDR2 FQGNSA. CDR3 sequence reads: CASSPDRNYGYTF. CDR3 nucleotide sequence: TGTGCCAGCAGCCCGGACAGGAACTATGGCTACACCTTC. Looking up the rest from reference TRBV7-2 and TRBJ1-2 gives the full variable domain: GAGVSQSPSNKVTEKGKDVELRCDPISGHTALYWYRQSLGQGLEFLIYFQGNSAPDKSGLPSDRFSAERTGGSVSTLTIQRTQQEDSAVYLCASSPDRNYGYTFGSGTRLTVV.

The chain couples TRBV6-5 to TRBJ1-4, with unresolved D. With 6 bases removed from V and 3 bases from J, the gap between germline ends came to 14 bases. The CDR3 length is 15 residues. Germline V lookup: CDR1 MNHEY, CDR2 SVGAGI. CDR3 nucleotides: TGTGCCAGCAGGGCTCCGGGTGCAGCTAATGAAAAACTGTTTTTT. This encodes CASRAPGAANEKLFF.

The chain carries TRBV28 and TRBJ1-3, with D possibly matching TRBD1 (5 bases). The CDR3 consists of 15 residues. From germline, CDR1 is MDHEN and CDR2 SYDVKM. V was pared by 5 bases and J by 4 bases, with 15 bases between. As DNA, the CDR3 is TGTGCCAGCAGTCCTCCGCAGGGCATGGGAAACACCATATATTTT. It is translated as CASSPPQGMGNTIYF.

The chain carries TRBV6-5 and TRBJ1-6; 7 nucleotides align to TRBD1. The CDR3 runs to 15 residues. CDR1 and CDR2 from the germline V gene are MNHEY and SVGAGI. V trimming: 4 bases; J trimming: 7 bases; junction bases outside the gene matches: 7. CDR3: CASSSYPRGNSPLHF. Written as DNA, the CDR3 is TGTGCCAGCAGTTCTTACCCCAGGGGGAATTCACCCCTCCACTTT.

The CDR3 spells CASRSLGADEKLFF. In nucleotides, the CDR3 is TGTGCCAGCAGGAGTTTAGGGGCTGATGAAAAACTGTTTTTT. The rearrangement joins TRBV27 to TRBJ1-4; maybe TRBD1 (5 bases). Germline values: CDR1 MNHEY, CDR2 SMNVEV (reference sequence). Trimming left V 6 bases short and J 6 bases short, with 14 bases between. CDR3 length: 14 amino acids.

The chain recombines TRBV28 with TRBJ1-5; TRBD1 matches 7 bases. V dropped 1 base and J dropped 9; count of bases not matched to a gene: 6. CDR1 and CDR2 (germline): MDHEN, SYDVKM. The CDR3 sequence is 14 residues long. The DNA of the CDR3 is TGTGCCAGCAGTTTATTCCAGGGGGTGGGGCCCCAGCATTTT. It translates to CASSLFQGVGPQHF.